A single sample gave rise to the 2 T cell receptor beta chains below, sequenced in a study of blood T cell repertoires in COVID-19. Method: immunoSEQ multiplex PCR; TCRdb's copy keeps in-frame clones and lacks some. This sample yields roughly 130,000 clones, of which more than 75% are seen a single time; approximately 3.7% belongs to the top ten. The sequencing input was peripheral blood. The receptors originated from a man between 45 and 60 years old with active COVID-19.

The chain recombines TRBV4-1 with TRBJ2-3, with D perhaps matching TRBD2 (7 bases). From germline, CDR1 is MGHRA and CDR2 YSYEKL. The ends were cut back, 6 bases at V and 2 bases at J, with 21 bases in the middle. The CDR3 runs to 17 residues. The CDR3 DNA is TGCGCCAGCAGGGGGGGGCAGGAGGCCCGGACCACAGATACGCAGTATTTT. Residues: CASRGGQEARTTDTQYF.

A word on this clone: The sample contains more than one DNA sequence encoding this CDR3. This chain uses TRBV18 with TRBJ2-3; TRBD1 matches at 9 bases. The CDR3 covers 14 residues. V lost 4 bases, J lost 1 base, and 0 bases stayed unmatched. The germline CDR1 and CDR2 sequences are KGHSH and LQKENI. CDR3 sequence (DNA): TGTGCCAGCTCACGGGACAGGGGCACAGATACGCAGTATTTT. It encodes CASSRDRGTDTQYF.